This entry describes one TCR beta chain. The antigen is undetermined. CD8 cells classed as naive were CD45RO-negative and positively selected for CCR7, excluding terminally differentiated effector memory CD45RA+ cells. The data belong to a study of shared clonotypes between healthy human individuals. Whole-study findings and limits: Only a few donors were included, so the genetic and exposure-history diversity represented was limited. Despite large depth, rarefaction showed incomplete sorted-subset sequencing.

TCRdb's copy holds only in-frame clones and misses some; the assay was immunoSEQ multiplex PCR. The sample holds 2 million to 2.5 million clones, more than 85% seen once. Sample: naive CD8+ T cells from PBMCs. The source is a man younger than 30 in good health. Some clones in this sample may be carry-over from other donors' samples.

The DNA of the CDR3 is TGTGCCAGCAGCCCGGTGCCGCAGCGGGCAGATACGCAGTATTTT. Amino acid sequence: CASSPVPQRADTQYF. V usage is TRBV5-4 and J usage is TRBJ2-3, with TRBD2 as a possible D gene (6 bases). CDR1 and CDR2 from the germline V gene are SGHNT and YYREEE (reference sequence). The CDR3 runs 15 residues. V gave up 4 bases and J gave up 4 bases, with 16 bases separating them.